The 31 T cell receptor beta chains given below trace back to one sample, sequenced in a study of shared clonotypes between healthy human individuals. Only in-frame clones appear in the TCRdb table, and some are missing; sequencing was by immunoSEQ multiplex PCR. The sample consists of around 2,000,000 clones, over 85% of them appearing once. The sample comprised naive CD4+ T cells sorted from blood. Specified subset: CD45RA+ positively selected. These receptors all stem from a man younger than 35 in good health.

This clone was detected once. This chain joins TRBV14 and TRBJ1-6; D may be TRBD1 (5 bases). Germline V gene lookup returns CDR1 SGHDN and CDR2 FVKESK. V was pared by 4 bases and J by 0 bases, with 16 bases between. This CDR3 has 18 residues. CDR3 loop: CASSPKDKVSSYNSPLHF. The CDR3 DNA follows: TGTGCCAGCAGCCCAAAGGACAAAGTGAGCTCCTATAATTCACCCCTCCACTTT. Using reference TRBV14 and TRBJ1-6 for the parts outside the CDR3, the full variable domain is EAGVTQFPSHSVIEKGQTVTLRCDPISGHDNLYWYRRVMGKEIKFLLHFVKESKQDESGMPNNRFLAERTGGTYSTLKVQPAELEDSGVYFCASSPKDKVSSYNSPLHFGNGTRLTVT.

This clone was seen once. CDR3 region: CASDGTGGTRYTGELFF. In nucleotides, the CDR3 is TGTGCCAGTGATGGGACAGGAGGAACAAGGTATACCGGGGAGCTGTTTTTT. The rearrangement uses TRBV19 and TRBJ2-2; 8 nucleotides align to TRBD1. V shed 8 bases and J 5 bases; nucleotides not matched to a gene: 16. Germline CDR1 LNHDA, CDR2 SQIVND (reference sequence). The CDR3 runs 17 residues.

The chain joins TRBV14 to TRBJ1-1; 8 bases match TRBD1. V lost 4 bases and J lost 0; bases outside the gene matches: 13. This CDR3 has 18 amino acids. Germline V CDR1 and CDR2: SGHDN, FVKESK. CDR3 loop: CASSPRTGPSVLNTEAFF. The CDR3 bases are TGTGCCAGCAGCCCTAGGACAGGGCCCTCTGTTTTGAACACTGAAGCTTTCTTT.

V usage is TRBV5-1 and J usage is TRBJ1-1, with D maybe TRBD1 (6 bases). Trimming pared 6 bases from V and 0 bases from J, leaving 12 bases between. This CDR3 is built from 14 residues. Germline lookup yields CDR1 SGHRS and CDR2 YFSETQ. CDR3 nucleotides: TGCGCCAGCACCACTGGACAGATGAACACTGAAGCTTTCTTT. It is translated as CASTTGQMNTEAFF.

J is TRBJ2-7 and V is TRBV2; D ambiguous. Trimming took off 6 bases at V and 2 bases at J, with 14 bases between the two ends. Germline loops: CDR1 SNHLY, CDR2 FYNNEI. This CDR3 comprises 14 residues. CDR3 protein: CASSPSLGTYEQYF. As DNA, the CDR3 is TGTGCCAGCAGCCCTTCCTTGGGAACCTACGAGCAGTACTTC. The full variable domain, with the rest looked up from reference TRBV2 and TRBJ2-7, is EPEVTQTPSHQVTQMGQEVILRCVPISNHLYFYWYRQILGQKVEFLVSFYNNEISEKSEIFDDQFSVERPDGSNFTLKIRSTKLEDSAMYFCASSPSLGTYEQYFGPGTRLTVT.

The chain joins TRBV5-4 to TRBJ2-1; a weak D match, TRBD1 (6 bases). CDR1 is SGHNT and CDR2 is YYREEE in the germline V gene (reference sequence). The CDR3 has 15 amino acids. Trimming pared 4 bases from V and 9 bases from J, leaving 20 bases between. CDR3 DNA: TGTGCCAGCAGCGGGAGCGGACAGATACACGGTGAGCAGTTCTTC. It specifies CASSGSGQIHGEQFF.

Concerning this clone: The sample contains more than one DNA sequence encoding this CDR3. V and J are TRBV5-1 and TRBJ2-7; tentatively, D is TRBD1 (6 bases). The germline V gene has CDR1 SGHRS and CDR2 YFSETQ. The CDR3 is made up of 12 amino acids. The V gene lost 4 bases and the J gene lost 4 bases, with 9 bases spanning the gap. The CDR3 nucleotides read TGCGCCAGCAGCCAGGACAGTTACGAGCAGTACTTC. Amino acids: CASSQDSYEQYF. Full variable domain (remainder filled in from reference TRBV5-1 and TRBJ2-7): KAGVTQTPRYLIKTRGQQVTLSCSPISGHRSVSWYQQTPGQGLQFLFEYFSETQRNKGNFPGRFSGRQFSNSRSEMNVSTLELGDSALYLCASSQDSYEQYFGPGTRLTVT.

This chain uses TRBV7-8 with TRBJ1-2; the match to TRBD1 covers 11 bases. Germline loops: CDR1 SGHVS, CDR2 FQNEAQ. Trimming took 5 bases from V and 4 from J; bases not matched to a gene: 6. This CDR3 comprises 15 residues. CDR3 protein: CASSPSGTGGYGYTF. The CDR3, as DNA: TGTGCCAGCAGCCCAAGCGGGACAGGGGGCTATGGCTACACCTTC.

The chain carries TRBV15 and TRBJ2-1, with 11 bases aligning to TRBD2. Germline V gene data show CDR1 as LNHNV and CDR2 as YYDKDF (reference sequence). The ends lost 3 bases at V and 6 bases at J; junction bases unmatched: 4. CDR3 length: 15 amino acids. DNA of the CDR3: TGTGCCACCAGCAGCGGTAGCGGGGGGGCCAATGAGCAGTTCTTC. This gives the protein CATSSGSGGANEQFF.

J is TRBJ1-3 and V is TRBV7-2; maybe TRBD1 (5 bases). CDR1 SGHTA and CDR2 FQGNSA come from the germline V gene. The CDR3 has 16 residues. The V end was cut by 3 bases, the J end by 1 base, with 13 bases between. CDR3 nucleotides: TGTGCCAGCAGCTTTATGGGTGGGGGTTCTGGAAACACCATATATTTT. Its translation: CASSFMGGGSGNTIYF.

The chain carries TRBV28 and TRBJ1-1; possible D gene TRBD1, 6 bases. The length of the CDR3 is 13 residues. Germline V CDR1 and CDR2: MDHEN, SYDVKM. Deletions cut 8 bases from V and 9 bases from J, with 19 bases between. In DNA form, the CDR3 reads TGTGCCAGCGTTTTTCGGGACATAAGTAAAGCTTTCTTT. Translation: CASVFRDISKAFF.

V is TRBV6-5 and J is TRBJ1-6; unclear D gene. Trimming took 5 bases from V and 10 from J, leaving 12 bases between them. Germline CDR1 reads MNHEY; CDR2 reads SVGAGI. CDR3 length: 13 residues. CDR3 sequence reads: CASSRDLDSPLHF. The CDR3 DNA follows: TGTGCCAGCAGTCGAGACCTGGACTCACCCCTCCACTTT.

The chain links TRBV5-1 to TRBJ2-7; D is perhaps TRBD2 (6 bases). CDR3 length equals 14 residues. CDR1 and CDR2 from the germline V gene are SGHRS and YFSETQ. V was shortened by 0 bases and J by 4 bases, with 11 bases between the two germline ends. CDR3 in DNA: TGCGCCAGCAGCTTGGAAGCGGGTCGGTACGAGCAGTACTTC. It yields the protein CASSLEAGRYEQYF.

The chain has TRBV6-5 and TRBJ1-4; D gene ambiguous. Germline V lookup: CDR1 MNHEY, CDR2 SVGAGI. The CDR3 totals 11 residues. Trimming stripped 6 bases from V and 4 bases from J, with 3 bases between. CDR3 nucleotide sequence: TGTGCCAGCAGAATTAATGAAAAACTGTTTTTT. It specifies CASRINEKLFF.

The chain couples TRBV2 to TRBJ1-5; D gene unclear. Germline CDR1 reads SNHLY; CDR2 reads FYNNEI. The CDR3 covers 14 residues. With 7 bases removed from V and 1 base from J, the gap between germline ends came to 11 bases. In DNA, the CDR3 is TGTGCCAGCAAGGAGACACCGAGCAATCAGCCCCAGCATTTT. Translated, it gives CASKETPSNQPQHF.

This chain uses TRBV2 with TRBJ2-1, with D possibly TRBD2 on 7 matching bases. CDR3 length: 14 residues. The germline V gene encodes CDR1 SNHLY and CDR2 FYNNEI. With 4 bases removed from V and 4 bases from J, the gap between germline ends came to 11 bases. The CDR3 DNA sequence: TGTGCCAGCAGTGCGGGGGGCGTTTACAATGAGCAGTTCTTC. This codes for CASSAGGVYNEQFF.

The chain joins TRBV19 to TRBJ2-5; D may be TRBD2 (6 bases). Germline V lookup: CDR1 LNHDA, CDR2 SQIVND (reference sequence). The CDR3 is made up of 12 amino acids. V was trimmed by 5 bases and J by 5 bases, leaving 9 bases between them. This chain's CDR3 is CASSASGETQYF. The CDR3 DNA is TGTGCCAGTAGTGCGAGCGGGGAGACCCAGTACTTC.

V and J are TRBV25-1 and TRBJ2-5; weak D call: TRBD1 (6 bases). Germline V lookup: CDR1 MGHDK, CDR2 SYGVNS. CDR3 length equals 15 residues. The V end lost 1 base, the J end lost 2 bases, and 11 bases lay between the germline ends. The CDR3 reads CASSESGTPQETQYF. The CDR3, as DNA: TGTGCCAGCAGTGAATCCGGGACACCACAAGAGACCCAGTACTTC.

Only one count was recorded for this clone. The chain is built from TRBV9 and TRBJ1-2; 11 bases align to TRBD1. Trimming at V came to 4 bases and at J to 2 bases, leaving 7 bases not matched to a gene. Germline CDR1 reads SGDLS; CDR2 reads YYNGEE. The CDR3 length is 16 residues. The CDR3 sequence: CASSIEGQGANYGYTF. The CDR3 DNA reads TGTGCCAGCAGCATCGAAGGACAGGGGGCCAACTATGGCTACACCTTC. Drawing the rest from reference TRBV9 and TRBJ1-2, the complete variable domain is DSGVTQTPKHLITATGQRVTLRCSPRSGDLSVYWYQQSLDQGLQFLIQYYNGEERAKGNILERFSAQQFPDLHSELNLSSLELGDSALYFCASSIEGQGANYGYTFGSGTRLTVV.

The CDR3 sequence is CASSDSPNSPLHF. The DNA for the CDR3 is TGTGCCAGCAGTGACTCACCGAATTCACCCCTCCACTTT. This chain uses TRBV6-4 with TRBJ1-6; D not certain. Germline V gene lookup returns CDR1 MRHNA and CDR2 SNTAGT. The CDR3 totals 13 residues. The V end was cut by 0 bases, the J end by 7 bases, with 4 bases between.

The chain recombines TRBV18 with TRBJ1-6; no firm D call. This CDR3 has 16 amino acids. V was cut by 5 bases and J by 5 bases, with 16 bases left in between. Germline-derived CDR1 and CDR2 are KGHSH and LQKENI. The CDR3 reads CASSGSLPGNNSPLHF. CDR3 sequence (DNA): TGTGCCAGCTCAGGTTCCCTTCCCGGGAATAATTCACCCCTCCACTTT. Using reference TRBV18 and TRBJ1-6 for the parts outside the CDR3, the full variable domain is NAGVMQNPRHLVRRRGQEARLRCSPMKGHSHVYWYRQLPEEGLKFMVYLQKENIIDESGMPKERFSAEFPKEGPSILRIQQVVRGDSAAYFCASSGSLPGNNSPLHFGNGTRLTVT.

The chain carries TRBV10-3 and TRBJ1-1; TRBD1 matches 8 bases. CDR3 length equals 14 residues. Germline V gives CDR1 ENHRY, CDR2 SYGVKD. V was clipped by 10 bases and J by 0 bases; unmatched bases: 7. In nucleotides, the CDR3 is TGTGCCACCGGACGACAGGGGATGAACACTGAAGCTTTCTTT. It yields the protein CATGRQGMNTEAFF.

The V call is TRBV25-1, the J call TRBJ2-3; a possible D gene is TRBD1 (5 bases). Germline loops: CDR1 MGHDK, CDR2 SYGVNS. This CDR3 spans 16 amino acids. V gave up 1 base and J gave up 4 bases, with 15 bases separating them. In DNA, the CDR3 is TGTGCCAGCAGTGAATTCAGGGTTCTGGTTCCAGATACGCAGTATTTT. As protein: CASSEFRVLVPDTQYF.

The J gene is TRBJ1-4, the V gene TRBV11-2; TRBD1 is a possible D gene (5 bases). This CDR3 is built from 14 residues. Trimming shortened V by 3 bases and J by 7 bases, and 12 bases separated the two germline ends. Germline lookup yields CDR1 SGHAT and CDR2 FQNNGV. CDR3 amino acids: CASSLGRTTEKLFF. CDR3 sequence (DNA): TGTGCCAGCAGCTTGGGCAGGACAACTGAAAAACTGTTTTTT.

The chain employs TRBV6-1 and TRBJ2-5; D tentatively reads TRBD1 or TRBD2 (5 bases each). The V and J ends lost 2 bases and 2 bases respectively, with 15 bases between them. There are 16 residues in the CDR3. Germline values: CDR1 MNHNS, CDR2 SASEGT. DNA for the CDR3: TGTGCCAGCAGTGAAATGGGACCCAACATTCAAGAGACCCAGTACTTC. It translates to CASSEMGPNIQETQYF.

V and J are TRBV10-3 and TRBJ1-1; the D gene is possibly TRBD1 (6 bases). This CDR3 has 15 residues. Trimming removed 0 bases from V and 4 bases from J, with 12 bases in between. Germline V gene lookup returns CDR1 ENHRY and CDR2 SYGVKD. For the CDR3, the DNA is TGTGCCATCAGTGAGTCCTCGGAAGGGGGCACTGAAGCTTTCTTT. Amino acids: CAISESSEGGTEAFF.

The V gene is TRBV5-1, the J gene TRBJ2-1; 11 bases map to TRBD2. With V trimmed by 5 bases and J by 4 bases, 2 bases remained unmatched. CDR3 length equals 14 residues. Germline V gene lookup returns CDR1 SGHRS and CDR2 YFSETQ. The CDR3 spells CASRGTSGYNEQFF. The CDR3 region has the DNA TGCGCCAGCAGGGGGACTAGCGGATACAATGAGCAGTTCTTC.

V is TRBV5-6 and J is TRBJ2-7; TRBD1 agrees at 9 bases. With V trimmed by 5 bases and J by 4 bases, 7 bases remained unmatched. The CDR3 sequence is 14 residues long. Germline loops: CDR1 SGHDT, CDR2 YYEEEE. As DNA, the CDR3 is TGTGCCAGCAGTCATACAGGGGGCTTTTACGAGCAGTACTTC. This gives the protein CASSHTGGFYEQYF.

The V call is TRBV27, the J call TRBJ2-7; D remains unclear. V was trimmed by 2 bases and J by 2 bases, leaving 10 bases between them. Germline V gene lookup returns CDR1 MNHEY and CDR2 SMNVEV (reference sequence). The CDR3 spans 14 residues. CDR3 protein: CASSLPIAAYEQYF. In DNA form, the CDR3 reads TGTGCCAGCAGTTTACCCATCGCGGCCTACGAGCAGTACTTC.

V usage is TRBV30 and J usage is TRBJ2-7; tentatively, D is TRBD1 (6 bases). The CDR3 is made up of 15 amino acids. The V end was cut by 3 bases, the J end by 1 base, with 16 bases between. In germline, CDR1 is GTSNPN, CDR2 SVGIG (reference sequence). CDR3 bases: TGTGCCTGGAGGGCCACAGGGCGTGGGTCCTACGAGCAGTACTTC. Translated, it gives CAWRATGRGSYEQYF.

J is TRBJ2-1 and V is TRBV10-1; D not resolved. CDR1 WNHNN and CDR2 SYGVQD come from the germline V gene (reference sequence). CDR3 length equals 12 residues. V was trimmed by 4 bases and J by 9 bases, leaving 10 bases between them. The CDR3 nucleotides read TGCGCCAGCAGTGCCCTAGGAAGTGAGCAGTTCTTC. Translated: CASSALGSEQFF.